A selection of T cell receptor beta chains follows, all from one sample in a study of regulatory T cells in long-lasting Graves disease. In TCRdb, the multiplex PCR reads were re-called with MiXCR into one record per CDR3 protein. The sample includes a few hundred thousand distinct CDR3 sequences, around a quarter of them seen just once. The specimen comprised peripheral blood mononuclear cells (PBMCs), sampled when the disease was refractory, from a patient treated with antithyroid drugs. Receptors were obtained from a female donor with Graves disease. CDR3s include the opening cysteine and the closing phenylalanine or tryptophan. A D gene is named only where the DNA matches it firmly. Size tells how often a clone was seen (once, few, many) or the class of an expanded clone, and some rows leave it out.

j_call clone_size d_call v_call cdr3_nt cdr3_aa
TRBJ1-6 few TRBD1 TRBV29-1 TGCAGCGTTTCCGGGACAGAAAATTCACCCCTCCACTTT CSVSGTENSPLHF
TRBJ2-5 many TRBD1 TRBV29-1 TGCAGCGTTGTAGGGGGCGCGGAGACCCAGTACTTC CSVVGGAETQYF
TRBJ1-1 NA TRBD1 TRBV19 TGTGCCAGTACCCTCAACAGGGGGCGGGCCACTGAAGCTTTCTTT CASTLNRGRATEAFF
TRBJ2-7 NA TRBD1 TRBV6-5 TGTGCCAGCAGTTTAGACCGTTGGGCAGGGGGCTTGTACGAGCAGTACTTC CASSLDRWAGGLYEQYF
TRBJ2-2 NA NA TRBV7-9 TGTGCCAGCAGCTTAGGCAGGGGGGGAAACACCGGGGAGCTGTTTTTT CASSLGRGGNTGELFF
TRBJ2-5 many TRBD2 TRBV2 TGTGCCAGCGCGGGGGGTCGCGATGAGACCCAGTACTTC CASAGGRDETQYF
TRBJ1-6 many NA TRBV28 TGTGCCAGCAGTTTGCCCCAGGGGCCGGGTTCACCCCTCCACTTT CASSLPQGPGSPLHF
TRBJ1-1 NA NA TRBV28 TGTGCCAGCAGTTCCCCATTAGGCAGGGACACTGAAGCTTTCTTT CASSSPLGRDTEAFF
TRBJ1-1 NA NA TRBV20-1 TGCAGTGCTACGCCATACTGGCCACCGGGAGCTTTCTTT CSATPYWPPGAFF
TRBJ2-2 NA NA TRBV19 TGTGCCAGTATTGGGGGAGGAAACACCGGGGAGCTGTTTTTT CASIGGGNTGELFF
TRBJ2-7 many NA TRBV18 TGTGCCAGCTCACCACCGGAGGCCAGCTCCTACGAGCAGTACTTC CASSPPEASSYEQYF
TRBJ1-4 many NA TRBV28 TGTGCCAGCAGTTCCTTTGGGCTTGCAACTAATGAAAAACTGTTTTTT CASSSFGLATNEKLFF
TRBJ2-7 NA TRBD2 TRBV5-1 TGCGCCAGCAAAAGTGGGGCGGGAGGCTCTAGCTCCTACGAGCAGTACTTC CASKSGAGGSSSYEQYF
TRBJ2-7 few NA TRBV6-2/TRBV6-3 TGTGCCAGCAGTTCCCCCCGCAGCGTTCGAGTCTACGAGCAGTACTTC CASSSPRSVRVYEQYF
TRBJ1-2 many NA TRBV29-1 TGCAGCGTTGAATGGGGCAGTACCTATGGCTACACCTTC CSVEWGSTYGYTF
TRBJ2-4 many TRBD2 TRBV7-2 TGTGCCAGCAGCTTAGTGACTAGCGGTACCAAAAACATTCAGTACTTC CASSLVTSGTKNIQYF
TRBJ1-5 few TRBD1 TRBV19 TGTGCCAGTAGTATTGGGACAGGGTATACCTATAGCAATCAGCCCCAGCATTTT CASSIGTGYTYSNQPQHF
TRBJ2-5 NA TRBD2 TRBV5-1 TGCGCCAGCAGCTTGCGCCTAGCGGTGCGAGAGACCCAGTACTTC CASSLRLAVRETQYF
TRBJ2-7 many NA TRBV6-2/TRBV6-3 TGTGCCAGCAGTTACGGTTCGGGTTTCTGGAGCTACGAGCAGTACTTC CASSYGSGFWSYEQYF
TRBJ2-3 NA NA TRBV12-3/TRBV12-4 TGTGCCAGCAGTTTCAACCAGGGGAAGGGTGGTACGCAGTATTTT CASSFNQGKGGTQYF
TRBJ2-7 few NA TRBV7-2 TGTGCCAGCCAGAGAACGAGCGAGCAGTACTTC CASQRTSEQYF
TRBJ2-5 many TRBD2 TRBV5-6 TGTGCCAGCAGCTTGCCCTCTAGCGGTACCCAAGAGACCCAGTACTTC CASSLPSSGTQETQYF
TRBJ2-7 NA TRBD2 TRBV28 TGTGCCAGCAGCTCTAGCGGGAGCGCGCACGAGCAGTACTTC CASSSSGSAHEQYF
TRBJ2-4 NA TRBD2 TRBV30 TGTGCCTGGAGACCCCGGGGGGGGGGCAAAAACATTCAGTACTTC CAWRPRGGGKNIQYF
TRBJ1-2 many TRBD1 TRBV2 TGTGCCAGCAGTGGACAGGGAGGCAACTATGGCTACACCTTC CASSGQGGNYGYTF
TRBJ1-2 many NA TRBV12-3/TRBV12-4 TGTGCCAGCAGTTCCTCGGGGCCGAAGGTTGGCTACACCTTC CASSSSGPKVGYTF
TRBJ2-7 few NA TRBV20-1 TGCAGTGCCCACTCGAGGGGTGGGGGAACCTACGAGCAGTACTTC CSAHSRGGGTYEQYF
TRBJ2-7 many NA TRBV7-2 TGTGCCAGCAGCTTATCCAGTATTGGCTACGAGCAGTACTTC CASSLSSIGYEQYF
TRBJ1-1 few NA TRBV18 TGTGCCAGCTCACCTGGATCGGGGGAAGCTTTCTTT CASSPGSGEAFF
TRBJ2-7 many NA TRBV27 TGTGCCAGCAGTTCGGGTGACTCCTACGAGCAGTACTTC CASSSGDSYEQYF
TRBJ2-7 many NA TRBV7-2 TGTGCCAGCAGCTTCAGGTGGGGCTACGAGCAGTACTTC CASSFRWGYEQYF
TRBJ1-2 few NA TRBV12-3/TRBV12-4 TGTGCCAGCAGTTTCCCCGGCGGGGAAGGATATGGCTACACCTTC CASSFPGGEGYGYTF
TRBJ1-1 few TRBD1 TRBV12-3/TRBV12-4 TGTGCCAGCAGTCGCAGGGACAGGGTGAACACTGAAGCTTTCTTT CASSRRDRVNTEAFF
TRBJ2-7 many NA TRBV28 TGTGCCAGCAGTTTGGGGTCAGGGCGGGTGTACGAGCAGTACTTC CASSLGSGRVYEQYF
TRBJ1-1 many NA TRBV28 TGTGCCAGCAGTTTCCTCCGGAACAGACTCACCTGGCTGGCAGCCACTGAAGCTTTCTTT CASSFLRNRLTWLAATEAFF
TRBJ2-7 few NA TRBV20-1 TGCAGTGCTAGAGATCATAGGATAGCCTACGAGCAGTACTTC CSARDHRIAYEQYF
TRBJ2-5 many NA TRBV3-1 TGTGCCAGCAGCCAAGATCGGCAGGGAGAGACCCAGTACTTC CASSQDRQGETQYF
TRBJ2-5 many TRBD1 TRBV7-3 TGTGCCAGCAGCTTAATCGGGACAGGGCTGTTTAGTGCGTCAGAAGAGACCCAGTACTTC CASSLIGTGLFSASEETQYF
TRBJ2-2 few TRBD1 TRBV20-1 TGCAGTGCACAGGGGCGGAGACCGTACACCGGGGAGCTGTTTTTT CSAQGRRPYTGELFF
TRBJ2-7 many NA TRBV12-3/TRBV12-4 TGTGCCAGCAGTTTTCAGGGAACCTGGAACGAGCAGTACTTC CASSFQGTWNEQYF
TRBJ1-5 many NA TRBV24-1 TGTGCCACCAGTGGTCCGGGGCTTGGCAATCAGCCCCAGCATTTT CATSGPGLGNQPQHF
TRBJ1-5 few NA TRBV12-3/TRBV12-4 TGTGCCAACAGTTTTTTGGGGGTAGATCAGCCCCAGCATTTT CANSFLGVDQPQHF
TRBJ2-7 NA TRBD2 TRBV10-3 TGTGCCACCATGAAGCAATTATCTAGCGGGAGTAGCTCCTACGAGCAGTACTTC CATMKQLSSGSSSYEQYF
TRBJ2-1 few NA TRBV28 TGTGCCAGCGGCAAGGCGGGGCGAGATGAGCAGTTCTTC CASGKAGRDEQFF
TRBJ1-5 many NA TRBV2 TGTGCCAGCAGGGGGACGGGGAATCAGCCCCAGCATTTT CASRGTGNQPQHF
TRBJ1-2 few TRBD1 TRBV5-8 TGTGCCAGCAGCTTGGTGGACAGGGGACGCTATGGCTACACCTTC CASSLVDRGRYGYTF
TRBJ2-7 NA TRBD2 TRBV12-3/TRBV12-4 TGTGCCAGCAGTTTAGGTAGCGGGAGGTCTAGCGAGCAGTACTTC CASSLGSGRSSEQYF
TRBJ2-1 NA TRBD1 TRBV5-1 TGCGCCAGCAGCGCCCGACCTCCGGGACAGTGGTTTTATGAGCAGTTCTTC CASSARPPGQWFYEQFF
TRBJ1-6 few NA TRBV9 TGTGCCAGCAGCGTAGACCCAGTCTATAATTCACCCCTCCACTTT CASSVDPVYNSPLHF
TRBJ1-5 NA TRBD1 TRBV20-1 TGCAGTGCTAGAGTACAGGGGGCTGGAAGCAATCAGCCCCAGCATTTT CSARVQGAGSNQPQHF
TRBJ1-2 many NA TRBV7-9 TGTGCCAGCAGCTTAGCAAGGGGACCTAACTATGGCTACACCTTC CASSLARGPNYGYTF
TRBJ1-2 many TRBD1 TRBV7-3 TGTGCCAGCAGCTTAAGTGGGACAGACTATGGCTACACCTTC CASSLSGTDYGYTF
TRBJ1-4 many NA TRBV2 TGTGCCAGCAGTGAAGCTTTGCCGACAGTTAGTAATGAAAAACTGTTTTTT CASSEALPTVSNEKLFF